This TCR beta chain was recovered during a study of blood T cell repertoires in COVID-19. The trim removed 0 bases at V and 13 bases at J, leaving 20 bases unmatched. The CDR3 totals 18 residues. Germline assignment: CDR1 SGHDT and CDR2 YYEEEE. Method: immunoSEQ multiplex PCR; TCRdb's copy keeps in-frame clones and lacks some. Of about 240,000 clones in the sample, around 85% are singletons; the top ten hold 4% to 6%. In its sample, this clone was seen a few times. The genes are TRBV5-6 and TRBJ2-2; 8 bases match TRBD1. What was sequenced was peripheral blood. The source is a man aged 50 or older with COVID-19, enrolled during active disease. CDR3 DNA: TGTGCCAGCAGCTTGGGCAGGGGGCACCGGGGCAAGACCTTTGCGCTGTTTTTT. Translating gives CASSLGRGHRGKTFALFF.